Listed here are 9 T cell receptor beta chains from one sample, sequenced in a study of cytomegalovirus exposure and HLA in healthy donors listed by TCRdb under 2017. Receptor amplification or capture employed the immunoSEQ multiplex PCR assay. Sourced from immuneACCESS, this table was stored by TCRdb with only in-frame sequences that have V and J called. A share of the clones is absent; for the studies checked, an unresolved V gene accounts for under half, and the remainder has no known explanation. This sample gives approximately 300,000 clones in total; roughly 88% of them show up just once. The ten largest clones capture about 0.8% of the sample. Sequenced input: PBMCs. The source is a woman under 30 in good health and CMV-seronegative.

In nucleotides, the CDR3 is TGTGCCAGCAGTCCTCAGGGGATTGGAAACACCATATATTTT. It codes for CASSPQGIGNTIYF. The chain uses TRBV2 and TRBJ1-3, with D possibly being TRBD1 (6 bases). V lost 5 bases and J lost 3, with 11 bases in between. This CDR3 spans 14 amino acids. Germline CDR1 is SNHLY and CDR2 is FYNNEI.

The chain recombines TRBV9 with TRBJ2-1, with 11 bases aligning to TRBD2. Germline V CDR1 and CDR2: SGDLS, YYNGEE. J lost 3 bases, V lost 6 bases, and 8 bases had no gene match. CDR3 length: 16 residues. The CDR3 coding sequence is TGTGCCAGCACGCGCGGGACTAGCGGACACTACAATGAGCAGTTCTTC. This gives the protein CASTRGTSGHYNEQFF.

This clone occurred a few times. The chain recombines TRBV4-1 with TRBJ1-2; TRBD1 is a possible D gene (5 bases). Trimming cost V 3 bases and J 2 bases, with 13 bases left between them. The CDR3 length is 15 residues. Germline V gene data show CDR1 as MGHRA and CDR2 as YSYEKL. The CDR3 spells CASSHPATANYGYTF. In DNA, the CDR3 is TGCGCCAGCAGCCACCCTGCGACAGCCAACTATGGCTACACCTTC.

The V and J genes are TRBV25-1 and TRBJ2-3, with TRBD1 identical over 12 bases. The CDR3 is 17 amino acids. J was trimmed by 4 bases and V by 6 bases; bases with no gene match: 11. Germline loops: CDR1 MGHDK, CDR2 SYGVNS. CDR3 coding DNA: TGTGCCAGCAGGGGGACAGGGGGCCCCTGGAGCCCAGATACGCAGTATTTT. It translates to CASRGTGGPWSPDTQYF.

The CDR3: CARRPPLAKNIQYF. The CDR3 nucleotides read TGTGCCCGGAGACCGCCTTTAGCCAAAAACATTCAGTACTTC. V is TRBV27 and J is TRBJ2-4; D is undetermined. The ends were cut back, 11 bases at V and 0 bases at J, with 14 bases in the middle. The CDR3 loop spans 14 amino acids. Per the germline V gene, CDR1 is MNHEY and CDR2 is SMNVEV (reference sequence).

The genes are TRBV7-2 and TRBJ1-5; unclear D gene. This CDR3 has 16 amino acids. Trimming took 1 base from V and 6 from J, leaving 16 bases between them. CDR1 and CDR2 (germline): SGHTA, FQGNSA. CDR3 region: CASSLVSYGLFQPQHF. In DNA form, the CDR3 reads TGTGCCAGCAGCTTAGTCTCATACGGACTTTTTCAGCCCCAGCATTTT.

The chain has TRBV7-3 and TRBJ1-2; D might be TRBD1 (6 bases). Germline V gives CDR1 SGHTA, CDR2 FQGTGA. V lost 3 bases to trimming and J lost 6 bases, with 11 bases between them. The CDR3 covers 13 residues. CDR3: CASSLTGRNGYTF. CDR3 bases: TGTGCCAGCAGCTTGACAGGACGAAATGGCTACACCTTC.

V and J are TRBV4-1 and TRBJ2-2, with D maybe TRBD1 (6 bases). Trimming took 3 bases from V and 7 from J, leaving 18 bases between them. The CDR3 spans 16 residues. Germline assignment: CDR1 MGHRA and CDR2 YSYEKL. The CDR3 spells CASSHLTGGWIGELFF. The CDR3 DNA reads TGCGCCAGCAGCCACCTGACTGGGGGCTGGATCGGGGAGCTGTTTTTT.

This chain links TRBV7-2 with TRBJ2-7; D is ambiguous. V lost 1 base, J lost 0 bases, and 10 bases lay in between. This CDR3 is built from 15 residues. Germline CDR1 and CDR2: SGHTA and FQGNSA. The CDR3 DNA reads TGTGCCAGCAGCTTAGACTCTGAGAGCTCCTACGAGCAGTACTTC. It is translated as CASSLDSESSYEQYF.